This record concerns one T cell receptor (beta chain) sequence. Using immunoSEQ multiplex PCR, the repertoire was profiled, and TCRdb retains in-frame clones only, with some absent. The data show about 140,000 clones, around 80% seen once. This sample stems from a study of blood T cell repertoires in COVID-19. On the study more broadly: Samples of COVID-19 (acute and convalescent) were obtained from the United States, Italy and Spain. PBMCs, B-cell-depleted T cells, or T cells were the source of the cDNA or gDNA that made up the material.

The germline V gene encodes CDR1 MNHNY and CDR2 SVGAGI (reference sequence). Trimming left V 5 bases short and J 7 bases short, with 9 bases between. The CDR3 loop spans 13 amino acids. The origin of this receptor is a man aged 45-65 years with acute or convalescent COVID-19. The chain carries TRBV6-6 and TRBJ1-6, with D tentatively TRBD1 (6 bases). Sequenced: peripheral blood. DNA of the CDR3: TGTGCCAGCAGTCGGGACACCAATTCACCCCTCCACTTT. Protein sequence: CASSRDTNSPLHF.